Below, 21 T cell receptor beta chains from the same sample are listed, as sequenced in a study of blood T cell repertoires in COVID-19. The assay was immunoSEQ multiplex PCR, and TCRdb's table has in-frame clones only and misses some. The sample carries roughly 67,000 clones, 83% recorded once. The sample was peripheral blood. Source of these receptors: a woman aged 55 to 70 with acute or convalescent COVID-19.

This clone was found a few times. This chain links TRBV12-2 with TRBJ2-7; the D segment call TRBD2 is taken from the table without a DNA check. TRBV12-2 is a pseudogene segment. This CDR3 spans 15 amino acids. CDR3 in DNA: TGTGCAAGTCGCTTAGGGGGGGTCCAGTCCTACGAGCAGTACTTC. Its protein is CASRLGGVQSYEQYF.

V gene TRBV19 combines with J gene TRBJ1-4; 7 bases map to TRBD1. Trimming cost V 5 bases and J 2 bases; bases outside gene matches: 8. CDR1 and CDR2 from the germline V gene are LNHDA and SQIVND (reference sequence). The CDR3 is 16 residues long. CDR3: CASSSGTTGTNEKLFF. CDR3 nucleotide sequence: TGTGCCAGTAGTTCCGGGACGACAGGGACTAATGAAAAACTGTTTTTT.

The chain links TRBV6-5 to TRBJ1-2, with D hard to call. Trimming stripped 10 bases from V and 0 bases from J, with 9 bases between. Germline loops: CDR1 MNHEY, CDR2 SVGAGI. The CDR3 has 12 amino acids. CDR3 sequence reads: CATRLANYGYTF. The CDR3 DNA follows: TGTGCCACGCGCTTAGCTAACTATGGCTACACCTTC.

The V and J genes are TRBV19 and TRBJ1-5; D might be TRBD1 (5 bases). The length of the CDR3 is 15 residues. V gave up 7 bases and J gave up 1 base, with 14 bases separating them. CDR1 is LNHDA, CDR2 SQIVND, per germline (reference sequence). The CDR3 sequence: CASKGQDLSNQPQHF. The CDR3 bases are TGTGCCAGTAAGGGGCAGGATCTCAGCAATCAGCCCCAGCATTTT.

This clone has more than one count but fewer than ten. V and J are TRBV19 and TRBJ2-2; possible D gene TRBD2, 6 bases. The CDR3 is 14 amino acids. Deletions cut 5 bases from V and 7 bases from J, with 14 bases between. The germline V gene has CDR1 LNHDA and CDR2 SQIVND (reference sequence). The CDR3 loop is CASSATAGIGELFF. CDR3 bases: TGTGCCAGTAGTGCCACTGCGGGGATCGGGGAGCTGTTTTTT.

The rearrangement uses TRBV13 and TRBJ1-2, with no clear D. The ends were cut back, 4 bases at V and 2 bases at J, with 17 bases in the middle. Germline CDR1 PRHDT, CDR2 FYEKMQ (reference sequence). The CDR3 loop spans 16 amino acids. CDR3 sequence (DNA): TGTGCCAGCAGCTACGGACTTTCCGCAAGCAACTATGGCTACACCTTC. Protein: CASSYGLSASNYGYTF.

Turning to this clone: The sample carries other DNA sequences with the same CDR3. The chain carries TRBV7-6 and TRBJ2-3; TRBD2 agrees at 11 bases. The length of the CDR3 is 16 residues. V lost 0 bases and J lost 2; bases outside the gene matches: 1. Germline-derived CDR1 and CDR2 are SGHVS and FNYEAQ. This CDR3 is CASSLASGGDTDTQYF. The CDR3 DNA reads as TGTGCCAGCAGCTTAGCTAGCGGGGGGGACACAGATACGCAGTATTTT.

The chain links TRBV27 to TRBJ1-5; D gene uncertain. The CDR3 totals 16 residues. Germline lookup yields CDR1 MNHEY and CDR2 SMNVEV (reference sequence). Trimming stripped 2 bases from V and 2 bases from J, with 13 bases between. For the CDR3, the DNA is TGTGCCAGCAGTTTAAACCCGAGTTTCGGCAATCAGCCCCAGCATTTT. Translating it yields CASSLNPSFGNQPQHF.

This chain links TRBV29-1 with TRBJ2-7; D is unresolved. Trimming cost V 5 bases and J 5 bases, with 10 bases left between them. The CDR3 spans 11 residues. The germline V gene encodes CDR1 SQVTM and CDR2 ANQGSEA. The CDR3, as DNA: TGCAGCGTTCAGACGGGTCACGAGCAGTACTTC. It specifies CSVQTGHEQYF.

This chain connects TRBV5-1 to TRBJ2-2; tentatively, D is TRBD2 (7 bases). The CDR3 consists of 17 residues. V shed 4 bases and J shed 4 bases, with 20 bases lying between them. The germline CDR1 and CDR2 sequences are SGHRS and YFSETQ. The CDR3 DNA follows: TGCGCCAGCAGCCGGGGGGACATGGCTGTGGGCACCGGGGAGCTGTTTTTT. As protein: CASSRGDMAVGTGELFF.

In DNA form, the CDR3 reads TGTGCCAGCAGCTTAGTAGGGGGACAGGGGAATTCACCCCTCCACTTT. It is translated as CASSLVGGQGNSPLHF. J is TRBJ1-6 and V is TRBV7-2, with 10 bases fitting TRBD1. The CDR3 totals 16 residues. Looked up from germline, CDR1 is SGHTA and CDR2 is FQGNSA. V shed 1 base, J shed 7 bases, and the junction held 4 bases outside the gene matches.

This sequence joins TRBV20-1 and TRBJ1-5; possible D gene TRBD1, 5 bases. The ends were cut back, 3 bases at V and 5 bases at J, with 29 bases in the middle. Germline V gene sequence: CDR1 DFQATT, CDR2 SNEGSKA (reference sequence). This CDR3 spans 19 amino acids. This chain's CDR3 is CSASPRLGRGSGLDQPQHF. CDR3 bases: TGCAGTGCTAGTCCCCGCCTGGGGAGGGGTAGTGGCCTCGATCAGCCCCAGCATTTT.

The CDR3 protein is CASSLRGKGLEETQYF. The CDR3, as DNA: TGTGCCAGCAGCTTGAGGGGCAAGGGTTTAGAGGAGACCCAGTACTTC. The V call is TRBV5-6, the J call TRBJ2-5; tentative D call: TRBD1 (5 bases). The V gene's germline CDR1 is SGHDT and CDR2 YYEEEE. The CDR3 contains 16 residues. With 1 base removed from V and 5 bases from J, the gap between germline ends came to 18 bases.

For the CDR3, the DNA is TGTGCCAGCTCACCGGACAGTCTTACCCTGTTTTTT. Translating it yields CASSPDSLTLFF. This chain connects TRBV18 to TRBJ2-2; TRBD1 is a possible D gene (6 bases). Germline loops: CDR1 KGHSH, CDR2 LQKENI. This CDR3 region has 12 residues. The V end was cut by 3 bases, the J end by 14 bases, with 13 bases between.

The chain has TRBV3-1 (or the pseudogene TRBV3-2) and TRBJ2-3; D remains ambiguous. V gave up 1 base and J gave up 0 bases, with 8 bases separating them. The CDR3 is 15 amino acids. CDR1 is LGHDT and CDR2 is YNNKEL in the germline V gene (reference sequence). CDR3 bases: TGTGCCAGCAGCCAAGGCGCGACTAGCACAGATACGCAGTATTTT. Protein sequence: CASSQGATSTDTQYF.

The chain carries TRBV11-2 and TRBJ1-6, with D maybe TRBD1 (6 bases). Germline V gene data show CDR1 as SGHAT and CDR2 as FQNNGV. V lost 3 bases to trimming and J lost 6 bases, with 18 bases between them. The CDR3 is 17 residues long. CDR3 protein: CASSLDSMGAGNSPLHF. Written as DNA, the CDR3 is TGTGCCAGCAGCTTGGACTCTATGGGGGCCGGTAATTCACCCCTCCACTTT.

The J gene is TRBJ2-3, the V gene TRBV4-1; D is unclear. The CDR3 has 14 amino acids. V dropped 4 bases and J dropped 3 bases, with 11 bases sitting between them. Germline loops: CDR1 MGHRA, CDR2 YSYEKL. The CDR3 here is CASSPGPGTDTQYF. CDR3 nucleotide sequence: TGCGCCAGCAGCCCGGGTCCTGGGACAGATACGCAGTATTTT.

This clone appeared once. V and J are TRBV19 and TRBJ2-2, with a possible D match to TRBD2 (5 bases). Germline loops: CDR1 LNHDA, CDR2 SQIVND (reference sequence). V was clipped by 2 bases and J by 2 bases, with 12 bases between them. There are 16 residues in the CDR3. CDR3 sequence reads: CASSIRVSGNTGELFF. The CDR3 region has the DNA TGTGCCAGTAGTATACGAGTGAGCGGTAACACCGGGGAGCTGTTTTTT.

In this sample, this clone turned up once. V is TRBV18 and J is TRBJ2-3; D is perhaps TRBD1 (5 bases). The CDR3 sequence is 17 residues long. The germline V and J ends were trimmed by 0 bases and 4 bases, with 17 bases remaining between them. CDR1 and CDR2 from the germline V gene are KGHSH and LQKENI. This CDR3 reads CASSPPQGSEKADTQYF. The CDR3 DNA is TGTGCCAGCTCACCACCTCAGGGAAGCGAGAAGGCAGATACGCAGTATTTT.

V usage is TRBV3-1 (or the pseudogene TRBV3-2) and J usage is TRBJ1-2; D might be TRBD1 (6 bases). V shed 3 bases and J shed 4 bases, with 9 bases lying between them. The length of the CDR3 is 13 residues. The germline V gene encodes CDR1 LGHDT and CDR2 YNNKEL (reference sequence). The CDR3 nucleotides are TGTGCCAGCAGCCAGGGGGCTGGCTATGGCTACACCTTC. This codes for CASSQGAGYGYTF.

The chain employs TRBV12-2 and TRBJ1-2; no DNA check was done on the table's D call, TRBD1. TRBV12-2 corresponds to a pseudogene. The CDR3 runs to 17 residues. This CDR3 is CASRPRPGQGFQEGYTF. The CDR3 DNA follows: TGTGCAAGTCGCCCCCGTCCGGGACAGGGGTTCCAGGAGGGCTACACCTTC.